This T cell receptor beta chain came from a study of human T cells and chemical hapten exposure. Study-level background: Yields of TCR per sample differed, chiefly owing to small differences in pooled library volume.

Concerning this clonotype: Its target is not known.

Study results and limitations: Once DPC sensitization occurred, TCRs above 1 in 1000 frequency showed no change. Expanded TCRs created a significantly greater count of big CDR3 similarity clusters than controls did.

TCRdb used MiXCR to reprocess the RACE reads, holding one entry per CDR3 protein. The sample gives roughly 69,000 distinct CDR3 sequences, roughly 9.6% of which show up once; less than 2.5% is in the top ten. Time point meaning: patch test 3, about 24 weeks after DPC sensitization. Documented treatment: therapeutic diphenylcyclopropenone sensitization with weekly scalp DPC. Donors were 18 to 70-year-old alopecia patients suitable for DPC. The receptor was isolated from a woman aged 25 to 39 with alopecia areata. Some clones in this sample may be carry-over from other donors' samples. Sequenced here: whole blood, sampled in connection with sensitization to the hapten diphenylcyclopropenone (DPC).

DNA for the CDR3: TGTGCCAGCAGCCCGGACAGGGGATTTGGCAATGAGCAGTTCTTC. Amino acid sequence: CASSPDRGFGNEQFF. J is TRBJ2-1 and V is TRBV7-2, with 9 bases that match TRBD1. The CDR3 is 15 amino acids. Germline CDR1 is SGHTA and CDR2 is FQGNSA. The junction had 8 bases not matched to a gene; V was cut back by 5 bases and J by 6 bases.